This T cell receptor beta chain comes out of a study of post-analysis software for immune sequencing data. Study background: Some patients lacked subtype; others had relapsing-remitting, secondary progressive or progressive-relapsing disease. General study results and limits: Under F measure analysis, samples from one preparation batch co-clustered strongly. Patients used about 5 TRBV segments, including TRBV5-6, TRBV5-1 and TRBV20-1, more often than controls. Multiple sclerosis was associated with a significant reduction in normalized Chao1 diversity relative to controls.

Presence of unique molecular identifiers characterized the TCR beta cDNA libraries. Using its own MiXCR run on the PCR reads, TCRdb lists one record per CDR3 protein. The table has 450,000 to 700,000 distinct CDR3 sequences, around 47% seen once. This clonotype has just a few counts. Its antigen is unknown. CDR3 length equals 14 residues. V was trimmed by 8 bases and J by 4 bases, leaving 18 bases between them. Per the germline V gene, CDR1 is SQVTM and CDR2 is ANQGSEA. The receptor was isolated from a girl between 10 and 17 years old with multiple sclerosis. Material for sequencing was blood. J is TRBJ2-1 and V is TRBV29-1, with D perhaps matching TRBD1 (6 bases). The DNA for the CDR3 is TGCAGCACTACCCCGGGACACCTTTACAATGAGCAGTTCTTC. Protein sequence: CSTTPGHLYNEQFF.